This T cell receptor (beta chain) appears in the sequencing data of a study of shared clonotypes between healthy human individuals (dated by TCRdb to 2020 to 2021). Context from the whole study: A couple of women and a few men aged 18 to 49 years were included in the cohort. For each donor, three plates each were used for CD4 naive and CD4 memory, two plates were used for CD8 naive, and one plate was used for CD8 memory. To estimate repertoire size and how much clonotypes are shared between individuals, the study performed deep sequencing of blood TCR repertoires from 4 to 6 healthy adults. Libraries were prepared and TCR repertoires were sequenced by different laboratories using diverse techniques, in order to increase sequencing depth and limit assay-specific biases. Per donor, leukapheresis produced somewhere between about 0.85 and 10 billion PBMCs.

TCR CDR3 regions were amplified from genomic DNA by multiplex PCR using the deep immunoSEQ assay. Extracted genomic DNA from each cell subset was spread evenly across all wells of several immunoSEQ 96-well plates, with each plate serving as a replicate. Each replicate PCR for sorted subsets received 200 ng genomic DNA, equal to roughly 30,000 T cell genomes. Purified libraries were measured with a Qubit 3.0 fluorometer, size-checked on a Bioanalyzer 2100, and measured again with the KAPA Library Quantification kit. Each immunoSEQ 96-well plate was sequenced on its own single-read 150-cycle Illumina NextSeq 550 flow cell. The original methods were these. Because the immunoSEQ output included only junctional sequences and no quality scores, the filtering could not be the same as the filtering used for full-length reads. Sequences were annotated with PyIR, a Python wrapper for IgBLAST v1.9, using IMGT germline references to assign V/J genes and CDR3. Reads were filtered out if the reads had weak V/J assignments (E-value above 1e-6), no CDR3, stop codons, out-of-frame junctions, or ambiguous translated residues. V3J clonotypes were defined by identical inferred V gene, J gene, and CDR3 amino acid sequence. Percentage overlap between repertoires was calculated by dividing the number of shared unique clonotypes by the size of the smaller repertoire. RTK rarefaction, the Chao1 estimator, and Recon v2.1 estimates of unobserved clonotypes were used to assess repertoire richness. Generation probabilities for all TCRbeta clonotypes obtained by the gDNA method from a handful of donors were computed using OLGA. Entries here come from immuneACCESS through TCRdb and include only in-frame sequences with V and J called. Some clones fail to appear in such tables; in the studies checked, an unresolved V gene covers under half of the shortfall, and the cause of the remainder is unknown. That table furnishes V, J and clone size, whereas the DNA furnished D and trimming. This sample gives about 2.1 million clones in total; 90% to 95% of them show up just once. The ten largest clones capture about 1.7% of the sample.

Including the terminal cysteine and phenylalanine, the CDR3 comprises 12 residues. Here the CDR3 DNA is all that survives: 36 bases in frame from base 1. CDR1 and CDR2, per the germline V gene, are MDHEN and SYDVKM. V drops 7 bases and J drops 5 bases, leaving 9 bases in between. A note on this clone: Its antigen is not yet known. Base qualities are missing; no much larger clone stands one base away.

CD8 naive samples were CD45RO-negative cells positively selected for CCR7, giving a CD45RA+CCR7+ population that excluded TemRA cells. Healthy HIV-negative adults with no recently reported acute infections or vaccinations were included as donors. Only Caucasian adults living in Nashville, Tennessee, USA were represented among the donors. Blood was obtained by leukapheresis, after which PBMCs were separated by Ficoll-Histopaque density gradient centrifugation and cryopreserved in liquid nitrogen vapor phase. Analytical flow cytometry was used to check the purity and quantity of every magnetically sorted T cell population. Each sorted fraction had its genomic DNA isolated and then quantified by UV absorbance on a Nanodrop 2000c. What the work shows at the level of the full study, not this receptor alone: Even with the large sequencing depth, rarefaction of the sorted-subset datasets indicated that sequencing was incomplete. Naive subsets generally had larger estimated clonotype richness than memory subsets did. Only blood was sampled, and tissue TCR repertoires likely differ from those in blood. About 5% of naive CD4, 3% to 4% of naive CD8, about 2.1% of memory CD4, and over 0.35% of memory CD8 clonotypes were shared across several donors. Compared with non-shared clonotypes, clonotypes shared by all four sorted-subset donors had higher generation probabilities. Because the study included only a small number of donors, the genetic and exposure-history diversity represented was limited. Pairwise subsampling led to the expectation that sequencing depth would affect the degree of clonotype sharing among donors.

The sequenced sample was naive CD8+ T cells from PBMCs. What this sample's cell subset or site label stands for: CD45RA+CCR7+. Recombination joined TRBV28 with TRBJ2-1, with the D segment identity uncertain. The TCR was taken from a man aged 18 to 35 in good health. Some clones in this sample may be carry-over from other donors' samples. The nucleotide sequence reads TGTGCCAGCATCTCCCTGGACAATGAGCAGTTCTTC. The encoded protein is CASISLDNEQFF.